This T cell receptor beta chain was sequenced during a study of T-cell memory formation after mild COVID-19. Trimming shortened V by 1 base and J by 6 bases, and 6 bases separated the two germline ends. Germline CDR1 and CDR2: MGHRA and YSYEKL. This CDR3 spans 13 amino acids. This clonotype came up a few times. TCRdb called the 5' RACE reads again in MiXCR, with one record for every CDR3 protein. The repertoire includes approximately 100,000 distinct CDR3 sequences, 15% to 20% of them detected once, and 28% sits in the top ten. V usage is TRBV4-1 and J usage is TRBJ2-2; D not resolved. This sequence was found in an adult woman who had mild COVID-19 (a few samples of this study predate the infection). Cell type and time point are not known. Sequencing was carried out using PBMCs or a T cell subset sorted from them (not recorded which). The CDR3 region has the DNA TGCGCCAGCAGCCAAGGGGTTTCCGGGGAGCTGTTTTTT. Its translation: CASSQGVSGELFF.